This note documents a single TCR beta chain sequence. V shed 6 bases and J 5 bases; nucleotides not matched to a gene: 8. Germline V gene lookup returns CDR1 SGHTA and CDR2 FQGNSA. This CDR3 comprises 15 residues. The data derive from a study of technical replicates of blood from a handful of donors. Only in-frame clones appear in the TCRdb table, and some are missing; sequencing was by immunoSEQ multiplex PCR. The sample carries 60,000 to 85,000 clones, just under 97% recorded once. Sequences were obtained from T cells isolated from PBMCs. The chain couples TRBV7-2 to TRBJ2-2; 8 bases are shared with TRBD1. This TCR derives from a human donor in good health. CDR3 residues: CASSPGTGDTGELFF. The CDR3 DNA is TGTGCCAGCAGTCCCGGGACAGGTGATACCGGGGAGCTGTTTTTT.